This T cell receptor (beta chain) is drawn from a study of blood T cell repertoires in COVID-19. Background on the study: Samples taken during acute and convalescent COVID-19 were collected in the United States, Italy and Spain. In each case, the material was cDNA or gDNA derived from T cells, B-cell-depleted T cells, or PBMCs.

This clone was seen only once. TCRdb keeps only in-frame clones here, not all; method: immunoSEQ multiplex PCR. The data show tens of thousands of clones, with nearly 90% seen just once and about 9.9% held by the top ten. Germline V CDR1 and CDR2: MDHEN, SYDVKM. The V end lost 7 bases, the J end lost 4 bases, and 10 bases lay between the germline ends. The CDR3 has 12 residues. This receptor was obtained from a human donor in a cohort sampled during active COVID-19. The chain uses TRBV28 and TRBJ1-2; TRBD1 is a possible D gene (5 bases). Sample: peripheral blood. In DNA form, the CDR3 reads TGTGCCAGCAACCAGGGAGGCTATGGCTACACCTTC. Translating it yields CASNQGGYGYTF.